The source of this TCR beta chain is a study of naive and memory T cell subsets. Four PCR rounds used nested alpha and beta constant region primers plus the SP2 primer. TCRdb independently ran MiXCR on the UMI-ligation and nested PCR reads; one entry per CDR3 protein. The sample includes fewer than 30,000 distinct CDR3 sequences, 5.2% of them seen just once. TCR cDNA received a 3' ligated oligonucleotide that carried a UMI. The V end lost 5 bases, the J end lost 5 bases, and 17 bases lay between the germline ends. The CDR3 extends over 15 amino acids. Germline V gene lookup returns CDR1 SGHNT and CDR2 YYREEE (reference sequence). Notes on the study in general: This RNA-based method may be sensitive to activation-related transcript changes.

As concerns this clonotype: Its antigen is not identified.

The clonotype comes from an adult in good health. Specimen: blood. V is TRBV5-4 and J is TRBJ2-1; D perhaps matches TRBD1 (5 bases). The CDR3 spells CASRRAGWANNEQFF. In DNA form, the CDR3 reads TGTGCCAGCAGGCGAGCAGGGTGGGCAAACAATGAGCAGTTCTTC. Looking up the rest from reference TRBV5-4 and TRBJ2-1 gives the full variable domain: ETGVTQSPTHLIKTRGQQVTLRCSSQSGHNTVSWYQQALGQGPQFIFQYYREEENGRGNFPPRFSGLQFPNYSSELNVNALELDDSALYLCASRRAGWANNEQFFGPGTRLTVL.